This T cell receptor beta chain was sequenced for a study of CD8+CD57+ T cells in acquired aplastic anemia. TCR beta VDJ and CDR3 profiles were obtained from a genomic DNA template. Using its own MiXCR run on the reads, TCRdb lists one record per CDR3 protein. Of around 430,000 distinct CDR3 sequences in the sample, less than 35% were seen once. The authors sequenced patients whose flow cytometry had shown CD8+CD57+ cell expansion. At least ten counts were recorded for this clonotype. The CDR3 covers 13 residues. V shed 3 bases and J shed 2 bases, with 7 bases lying between them. The germline CDR1 and CDR2 sequences are SNHLY and FYNNEI.

What was sequenced was sorted CD4+, CD8+, or CD8+CD57+ T cells (not recorded which) from PBMCs. This TCR came from a human donor with aplastic anemia. The chain links TRBV2 to TRBJ2-5; D is unclear. The CDR3 DNA sequence: TGTGCCAGCAGTGATCGCAGACAAGAGACCCAGTACTTC. Translation gives CASSDRRQETQYF.